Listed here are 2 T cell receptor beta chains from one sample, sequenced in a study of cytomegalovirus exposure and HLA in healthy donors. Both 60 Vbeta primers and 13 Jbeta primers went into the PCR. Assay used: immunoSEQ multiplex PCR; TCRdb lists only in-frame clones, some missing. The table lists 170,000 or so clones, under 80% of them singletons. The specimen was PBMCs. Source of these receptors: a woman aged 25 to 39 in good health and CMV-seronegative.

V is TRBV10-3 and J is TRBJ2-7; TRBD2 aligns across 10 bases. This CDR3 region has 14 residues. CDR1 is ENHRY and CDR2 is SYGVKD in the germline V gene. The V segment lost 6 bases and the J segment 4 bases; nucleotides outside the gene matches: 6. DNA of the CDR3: TGTGCCATCAGGTCTAGCGGGGGAGAATACGAGCAGTACTTC. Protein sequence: CAIRSSGGEYEQYF.

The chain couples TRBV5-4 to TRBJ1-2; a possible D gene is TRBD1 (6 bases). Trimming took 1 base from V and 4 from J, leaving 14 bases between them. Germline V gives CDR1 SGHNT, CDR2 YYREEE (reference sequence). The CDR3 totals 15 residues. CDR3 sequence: CASSLSRGSSYGYTF. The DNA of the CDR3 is TGTGCCAGCAGCTTGTCTAGGGGGTCCAGCTATGGCTACACCTTC.